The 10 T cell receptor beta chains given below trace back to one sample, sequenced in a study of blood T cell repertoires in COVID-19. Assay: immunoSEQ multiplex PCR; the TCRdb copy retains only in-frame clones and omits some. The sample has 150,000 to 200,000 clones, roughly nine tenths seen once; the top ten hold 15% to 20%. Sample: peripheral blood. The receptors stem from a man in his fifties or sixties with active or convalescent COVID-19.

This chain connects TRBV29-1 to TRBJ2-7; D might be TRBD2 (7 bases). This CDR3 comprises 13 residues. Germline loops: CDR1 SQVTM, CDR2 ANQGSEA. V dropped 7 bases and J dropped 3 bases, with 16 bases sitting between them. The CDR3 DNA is TGCAGCGCGAAGGGGGGGGCTTACTACGAGCAGTACTTC. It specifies CSAKGGAYYEQYF.

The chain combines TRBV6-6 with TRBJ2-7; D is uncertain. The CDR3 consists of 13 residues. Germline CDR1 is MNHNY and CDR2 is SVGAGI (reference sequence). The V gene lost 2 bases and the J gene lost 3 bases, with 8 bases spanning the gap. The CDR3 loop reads CASSYPDNYEQYF. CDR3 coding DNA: TGTGCCAGCAGTTACCCCGACAACTACGAGCAGTACTTC.

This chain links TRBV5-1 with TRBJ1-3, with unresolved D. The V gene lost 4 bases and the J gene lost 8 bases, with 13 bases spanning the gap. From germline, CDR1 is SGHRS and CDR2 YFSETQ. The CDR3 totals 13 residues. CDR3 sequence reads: CASSLRPADTIYF. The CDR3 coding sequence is TGCGCCAGCAGCCTTCGGCCGGCGGACACCATATATTTT.

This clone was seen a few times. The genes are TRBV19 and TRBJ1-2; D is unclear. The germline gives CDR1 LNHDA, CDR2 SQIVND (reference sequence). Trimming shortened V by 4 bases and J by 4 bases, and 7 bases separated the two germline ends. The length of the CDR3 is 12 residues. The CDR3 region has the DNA TGTGCCAGTAGTACTTCGGTCTATGGCTACACCTTC. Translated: CASSTSVYGYTF. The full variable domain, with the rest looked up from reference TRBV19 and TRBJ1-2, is DGGITQSPKYLFRKEGQNVTLSCEQNLNHDAMYWYRQDPGQGLRLIYYSQIVNDFQKGDIAEGYSVSREKKESFPLTVTSAQKNPTAFYLCASSTSVYGYTFGSGTRLTVV.

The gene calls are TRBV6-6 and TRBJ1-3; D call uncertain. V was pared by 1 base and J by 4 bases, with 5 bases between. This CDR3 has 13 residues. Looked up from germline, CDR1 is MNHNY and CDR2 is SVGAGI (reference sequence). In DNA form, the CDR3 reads TGTGCCAGCAGTTACTTCGGGGGAAACACCATATATTTT. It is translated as CASSYFGGNTIYF.

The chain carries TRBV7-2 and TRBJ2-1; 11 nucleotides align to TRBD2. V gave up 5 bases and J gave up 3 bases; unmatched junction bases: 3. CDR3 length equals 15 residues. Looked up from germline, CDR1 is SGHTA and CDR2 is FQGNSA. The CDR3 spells CASSPTSGNYNEQFF. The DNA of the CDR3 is TGTGCCAGCAGCCCGACTAGCGGGAACTACAATGAGCAGTTCTTC.

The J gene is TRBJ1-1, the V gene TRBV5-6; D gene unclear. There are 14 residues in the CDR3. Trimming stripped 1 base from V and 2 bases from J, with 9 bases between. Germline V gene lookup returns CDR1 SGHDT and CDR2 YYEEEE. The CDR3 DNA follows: TGTGCCAGCAGCTTGTCTACAGTAAACACTGAAGCTTTCTTT. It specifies CASSLSTVNTEAFF.

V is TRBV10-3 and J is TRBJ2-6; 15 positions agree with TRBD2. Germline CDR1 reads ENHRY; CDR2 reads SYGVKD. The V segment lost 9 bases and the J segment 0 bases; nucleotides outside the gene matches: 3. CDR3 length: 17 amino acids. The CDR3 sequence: CAIGLAGGFSGANVLTF. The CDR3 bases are TGTGCCATAGGACTAGCGGGAGGGTTCTCTGGGGCCAACGTCCTGACTTTC.

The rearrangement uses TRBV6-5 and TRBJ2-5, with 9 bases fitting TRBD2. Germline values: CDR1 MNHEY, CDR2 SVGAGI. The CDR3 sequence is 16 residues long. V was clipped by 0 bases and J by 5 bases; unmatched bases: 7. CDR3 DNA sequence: TGTGCCAGCAGTTACTCCGGGCGGGGGGGATCGGAGACCCAGTACTTC. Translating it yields CASSYSGRGGSETQYF.

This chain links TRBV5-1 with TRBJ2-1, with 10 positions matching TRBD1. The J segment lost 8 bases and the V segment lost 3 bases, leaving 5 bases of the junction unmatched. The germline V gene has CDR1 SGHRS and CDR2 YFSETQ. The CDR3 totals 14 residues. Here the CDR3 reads CASSSGQGFDEQFF. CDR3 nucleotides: TGCGCCAGCAGCTCGGGACAGGGGTTTGATGAGCAGTTCTTC.